One and the same sample provided the 5 T cell receptor beta chains below, sequenced in a study of blood T cell repertoires in COVID-19 (dated by TCRdb to about 2020). The library came from the immunoSEQ multiplex PCR assay. In TCRdb, the immuneACCESS table is reduced to in-frame sequences with V and J assigned. These tables do not hold every clone; where another copy was compared, an unresolved V gene accounts for under half, and the others remain unexplained. The sample profile shows about 71,000 clones; 75% to 85% of them were found once. 6.5% to 7.5% of the sample is held by the ten biggest clonotypes. Sample: peripheral blood. Receptors originate from a man younger than 40 with COVID-19, enrolled during active disease.

This chain uses TRBV28 with TRBJ2-1; TRBD1 might be the D (6 bases). Trimming removed 0 bases from V and 5 bases from J, with 11 bases in between. CDR1 and CDR2 (germline): MDHEN, SYDVKM. The CDR3 totals 15 residues. In nucleotides, the CDR3 is TGTGCCAGCAGTTTATGGAGGGGGAATAACAATGAGCAGTTCTTC. Protein sequence: CASSLWRGNNNEQFF.

The V and J genes are TRBV4-2 and TRBJ2-7, with D maybe TRBD1 (6 bases). The CDR3 covers 14 residues. Looked up from germline, CDR1 is LGHNA and CDR2 is YNFKEQ. V gave up 4 bases and J gave up 3 bases, with 13 bases separating them. DNA for the CDR3: TGTGCCAGCAGCCCTACGATAGGGGGCTACGAGCAGTACTTC. Amino acids: CASSPTIGGYEQYF.

The chain is built from TRBV10-3 and TRBJ2-7; a weak D match, TRBD2 (5 bases). The CDR3 covers 16 residues. V lost 3 bases and J lost 0, with 15 bases in between. Germline CDR1 and CDR2: ENHRY and SYGVKD. DNA for the CDR3: TGTGCCATCAGTGACTCCGGACTGCAATCCTCCTACGAGCAGTACTTC. This encodes CAISDSGLQSSYEQYF.

The CDR3: CASSPQGNEQFF. In DNA form, the CDR3 reads TGTGCCAGCAGCCCCCAGGGCAATGAGCAGTTCTTC. V and J are TRBV7-9 and TRBJ2-1; tentatively, D is TRBD1 (5 bases). This CDR3 has 12 residues. The V gene lost 5 bases and the J gene lost 6 bases, with 8 bases spanning the gap. Germline CDR1 SEHNR, CDR2 FQNEAQ (reference sequence).

The rearrangement uses TRBV14 and TRBJ2-1, with D hard to call. Germline V lookup: CDR1 SGHDN, CDR2 FVKESK. V dropped 1 base and J dropped 9 bases, with 19 bases sitting between them. The CDR3 loop spans 16 amino acids. The CDR3 reads CASSQGTLFLGAEQFF. The CDR3 region has the DNA TGTGCCAGCAGCCAAGGAACTCTCTTCTTGGGCGCTGAGCAGTTCTTC.